The source of this T cell receptor (beta chain) is a study of monozygotic twins with inflammatory bowel disease. Study results and limitations: Compared with healthy co-twins, IBD patients showed reduced TCRbeta repertoire diversity by inverse Simpson.

Germline V lookup: CDR1 MNHEY, CDR2 SMNVEV (reference sequence). The CDR3 has 15 residues. Eight reactions per sample, run separately, yielded cDNA. TCRdb re-called the 5' RACE reads; one entry per CDR3 protein, DNA not given. There are 330,000 or so distinct CDR3 sequences in the sample, with over 2% held by the top ten. Regarding this clonotype: Its antigen remains unknown.

The sequence came from a human donor with ulcerative colitis or Crohn's disease, or a healthy co-twin of an affected twin (not recorded which). The sequenced sample was blood. This chain links TRBV27 with TRBJ2-7; TCRdb designates TRBD2, a call that cannot be tested without DNA. The CDR3 is CASARPTSRPYEQYF.